This is a list of T cell receptor beta chains from one sample in a study of blood T cells in healthy people across ages. TCRdb reprocessed the 5' RACE reads via MiXCR and lists one record per CDR3 protein. This table has some 1 million distinct CDR3 sequences, less than 50% appearing once. Material for sequencing was blood. All receptors come from a woman in her sixties or seventies in good health. CDR3s leave out the opening cysteine and the closing phenylalanine or tryptophan. Only part of the rows carry a size: once, few, many, or a class if the clone is expanded.

>TRBV7-2|.|TRBJ2-7|11
ASSSDYGSEQY
>TRBV18|.|TRBJ2-1|14
ASSPPSGRGYNEQF
>TRBV7-9|.|TRBJ1-1|12
ASSLGQGDTEAF
>TRBV27|.|.|13
ASSEGGMVYNEQY
>TRBV28|few|TRBJ1-2|12
ASSLRPGRYGYT
>TRBV20-1|few|TRBJ2-1|12
SAQREGLYNEQF
>TRBV15|few|TRBJ2-1|13
ATSRDASGSNEQF
>TRBV20-1|.|TRBJ1-1|11
SAARTVNTEAF
>TRBV10-3|.|TRBJ2-5|10
ATRGEGETQY
>TRBV4-2|.|TRBJ2-1|17
ASSQDLWGTSLISNEQF
>TRBV7-9|.|TRBJ1-6|13
ASSPDRGLWSPLH
>TRBV5-1|.|TRBJ1-1|14
ASSLGQGVGGTEAF
>TRBV25-1|.|TRBJ2-7|12
ASSEQGRSYEQY
>TRBV9|.|TRBJ2-5|13
ASSVDGTSGDEQY
>TRBV11-2|.|TRBJ2-1|10
ASSKENNEQF
>TRBV27|once|TRBJ2-5|12
ASSLLGTGETQY